One and the same sample provided the 31 T cell receptor beta chains below, sequenced in a study of metastatic and nonmetastatic thyroid tumors. Patients had received no treatment of any kind before thyroid surgery. TCRdb reprocessed the PCR reads via MiXCR. The repertoire holds some 15,000 clones, more than 20% seen once, with over 7% in the top ten. Sequences were obtained from blood. Receptors originate from a female donor with papillary thyroid cancer or a benign thyroid nodule (not recorded which). Some clones in this sample may be carry-over from other donors' samples.

This clone was counted only a few times. Compared with germline, one end of the junction differs, possibly owing to a read error. V gene TRBV10-3 combines with J gene TRBJ2-3; TRBD2 aligns across 8 bases. This CDR3 has 14 residues. Germline CDR1 and CDR2: ENHRY and SYGVKD. The CDR3 DNA reads TGTGCCATCAGTGGGGAGCGGGAGACAGATACGCGGTATTTT. Encoded protein: CAISGERETDTRYF.

Comment on this clone: Relative to the germline gene, one junction end is altered; a read error may explain this. The CDR3 reads CASSTGTDNEQLF. The CDR3 nucleotides are TGCGCCAGCAGCACCGGTACAGACAATGAGCAGCTCTTC. The V and J genes are TRBV10-1 and TRBJ2-1; D is unresolved. The CDR3 runs to 13 residues. Germline CDR1 reads WNHNN; CDR2 reads SYGVQD (reference sequence).

This clone was recorded at least ten times. The CDR3 DNA reads as TGTGCCAGCATTCCTGGGACTAGCGCAGATACGCAGTATTTT. It is translated as CASIPGTSADTQYF. The rearrangement uses TRBV28 and TRBJ2-3, with 10 positions matching TRBD2. CDR1 and CDR2 from the germline V gene are MDHEN and SYDVKM. The CDR3 has 14 residues. The V segment lost 7 bases and the J segment 4 bases; nucleotides outside the gene matches: 5.

The genes are TRBV5-1 and TRBJ2-3; 9 bases are a match to TRBD2. The J segment lost 3 bases and the V segment lost 3 bases, leaving 8 bases of the junction unmatched. Germline CDR1 reads SGHRS; CDR2 reads YFSETQ. The CDR3 contains 16 residues. The CDR3 region has the DNA TGCGCCAGCAGCTCGAACTTCGCGGGGGGGACAGATACGCAGTATTTT. Translation gives CASSSNFAGGTDTQYF.

There are many counts of this clone. The V gene is TRBV19, the J gene TRBJ2-4, with 9 bases identical to TRBD1. Germline V gene lookup returns CDR1 LNHDA and CDR2 SQIVND (reference sequence). The length of the CDR3 is 20 residues. Trimming took 5 bases from V and 1 from J; bases not matched to a gene: 18. The CDR3 loop is CASSSYRGRDWEMAKNIQYF. As DNA, the CDR3 is TGTGCCAGTAGTTCGTACAGGGGGCGCGATTGGGAGATGGCCAAAAACATTCAGTACTTC. Complete variable domain (other parts from reference TRBV19 and TRBJ2-4): DGGITQSPKYLFRKEGQNVTLSCEQNLNHDAMYWYRQDPGQGLRLIYYSQIVNDFQKGDIAEGYSVSREKKESFPLTVTSAQKNPTAFYLCASSSYRGRDWEMAKNIQYFGAGTRLSVL.

This clone appeared many times. This chain connects TRBV10-3 to TRBJ1-4; D gene unclear. CDR1 is ENHRY and CDR2 is SYGVKD in the germline V gene. V was shortened by 4 bases and J by 5 bases, with 8 bases between the two germline ends. This CDR3 comprises 13 residues. The CDR3 DNA reads TGTGCCATCAGTGCGAGTTCGAATGAAAAACTGTTTTTT. Protein product: CAISASSNEKLFF.

In its sample, this clone was seen many times. V and J are TRBV7-3 and TRBJ2-2; D may correspond to TRBD1 or TRBD2 (5 bases each). Germline assignment: CDR1 SGHTA and CDR2 FQGTGA. The CDR3 sequence is 15 residues long. Trimming removed 1 base at V and 5 bases at J, with 11 bases between. CDR3 region: CASSLNSGATGELFF. CDR3 DNA: TGTGCCAGCAGCTTAAATTCCGGGGCGACCGGGGAGCTGTTTTTT.

V and J are TRBV5-1 and TRBJ2-7, with D hard to call. This CDR3 comprises 14 residues. CDR1 is SGHRS and CDR2 is YFSETQ in the germline V gene. Trimming pared 1 base from V and 1 base from J, leaving 9 bases between. This chain's CDR3 is CASSLYPDSYEQYF. The CDR3 DNA reads TGCGCCAGCAGCTTGTATCCCGATTCCTACGAGCAGTACTTC.

This clone has a handful of counts. The genes are TRBV12-3 or TRBV12-4 and TRBJ2-1; possible D gene TRBD1, 6 bases. The V end was cut by 7 bases, the J end by 5 bases, with 15 bases between. The length of the CDR3 is 14 residues. The CDR3 nucleotides are TGTGCCAGCATCCCGAGGACAGAGGACAATGAGCAGTTCTTC. This gives the protein CASIPRTEDNEQFF.

The chain joins TRBV6-9 to TRBJ1-1, with TRBD1 as a possible D gene (5 bases). In germline, CDR1 is MNHGY, CDR2 SVAAGI. The ends were cut back, 8 bases at V and 0 bases at J, with 13 bases in the middle. CDR3 length: 14 amino acids. The CDR3 DNA follows: TGTGCCAGCTTCGGGGGGGGATTGAACACTGAAGCTTTCTTT. Its translation: CASFGGGLNTEAFF.

This chain links TRBV9 with TRBJ2-1; TRBD2 aligns across 12 bases. The length of the CDR3 is 15 residues. Germline V CDR1 and CDR2: SGDLS, YYNGEE. V lost 3 bases, J lost 5 bases, and 3 bases stayed unmatched. In DNA form, the CDR3 reads TGTGCCAGCAGCGCTTGGACTAGCGGGAACAATGAGCAGTTCTTC. Translated: CASSAWTSGNNEQFF.

This clone showed up many times. V and J are TRBV12-3 or TRBV12-4 and TRBJ2-4, with TRBD2 identical over 11 bases. This CDR3 is 14 amino acids long. Losses at the gene ends were 5 bases for V and 6 bases for J; bases not matched to a gene: 3. The CDR3 DNA sequence: TGTGCCAGCAGTCCCGGGACTAGCGGAAACATTCAGTACTTC. Protein: CASSPGTSGNIQYF.

This rearrangement joins TRBV4-1 to TRBJ2-5; 10 bases match TRBD1. CDR3 length: 14 amino acids. In germline, CDR1 is MGHRA, CDR2 YSYEKL. V lost 3 bases to trimming and J lost 4 bases; unmatched junction nucleotides: 2. CDR3: CASSQGQGRETQYF. CDR3 coding DNA: TGCGCCAGCAGCCAGGGACAGGGGAGAGAGACCCAGTACTTC.

The sample holds many counts of this clone. The chain links TRBV18 to TRBJ1-1; weak D call: TRBD1 (5 bases). V was shortened by 1 base and J by 4 bases, with 13 bases between the two germline ends. CDR1 and CDR2 from the germline V gene are KGHSH and LQKENI. The CDR3 has 15 residues. The CDR3 DNA sequence: TGTGCCAGCTCACCACGGGGGGATTCGGCCACTGAAGCTTTCTTT. This translates into CASSPRGDSATEAFF.

Of note for this clone: At one end, the junction sequence differs from germline, possibly due to a read error. V and J are TRBV10-3 and TRBJ2-3; D is undetermined. The germline V gene encodes CDR1 ENHRY and CDR2 SYGVKD. The CDR3 consists of 13 residues. DNA of the CDR3: TGTGCCATCAGTGAGGGGGTGGTCGATACGCATTATTTT. Protein product: CAISEGVVDTHYF.

In the case of this clone: One end of the junction is discordant with germline, which a read error may explain. The chain uses TRBV28 and TRBJ1-2, with D unclear. This CDR3 comprises 12 residues. Germline V gives CDR1 MDHEN, CDR2 SYDVKM. The CDR3 protein is CASSLRDYGYTF. CDR3 nucleotide sequence: TGCGCCAGCAGTTTACGGGATTATGGCTACACCTTC.

This clone has just a few counts. A much larger clone sits a single nucleotide away, making a read error possible. This same CDR3 is encoded by further DNA sequences in the sample. This chain joins TRBV5-1 and TRBJ2-5; 7 bases fit TRBD2. The CDR3 totals 18 residues. V was clipped by 1 base and J by 5 bases; unmatched bases: 17. Looked up from germline, CDR1 is SGHRS and CDR2 is YFSETQ. CDR3 in amino acids: CASSLRRLAGLVQETQYF. The DNA of the CDR3 is TGCGCCAGCAGCTTGCGGCGACTAGCAGGGCTCGTACAGGAGACCCAGTACTTC.

This clone was detected ten times or more. An end of the junction differs from the germline gene, which may be a read error. V usage is TRBV7-7 and J usage is TRBJ2-5; 7 positions agree with TRBD1. Germline V gene data show CDR1 as SSHAT and CDR2 as FNYEAQ (reference sequence). The CDR3 covers 15 residues. CDR3 amino acids: CASSFWDSRQETQYF. CDR3 bases: TGTGCTAGCAGCTTTTGGGACAGCAGGCAAGAGACCCAGTACTTC.

This clone was seen at least ten times. A much larger clone lies one base from this, so it may be a read error. The chain carries TRBV27 and TRBJ1-4; perhaps TRBD1 as D (5 bases). The CDR3 loop spans 14 amino acids. The V gene's germline CDR1 is MNHEY and CDR2 SMNVEV (reference sequence). CDR3 sequence (DNA): TGTGCCAGCGCCCCTGGGGGAACTAATGAAAAACTGTCTTTT. Protein: CASAPGGTNEKLSF.

This clone is deemed medium-sized. The rearrangement joins TRBV27 to TRBJ1-5; no definite D call. CDR3 length equals 14 residues. Looked up from germline, CDR1 is MNHEY and CDR2 is SMNVEV (reference sequence). The ends were cut back, 8 bases at V and 7 bases at J, with 18 bases in the middle. The CDR3 coding sequence is TGTGCCAGCTCCTACTCACGGGATAACCAGCCCCAGCATTTT. Protein: CASSYSRDNQPQHF.

This clone is termed medium-sized. Written as DNA, the CDR3 is TGTGCCAGCAGTCGACAGGGGGCGGACGAGCAGTACTTC. Protein sequence: CASSRQGADEQYF. The chain is built from TRBV6-1 and TRBJ2-7, with 10 bases aligning to TRBD1. Germline lookup yields CDR1 MNHNS and CDR2 SASEGT. V dropped 5 bases and J dropped 5; count of bases not matched to a gene: 3. This CDR3 contains 13 residues.

Worth noting for this clone: This same CDR3 is encoded by further DNA sequences in the sample. This sequence joins TRBV10-3 and TRBJ1-1; D unresolved. Germline loops: CDR1 ENHRY, CDR2 SYGVKD. This CDR3 region has 16 residues. CDR3 amino acids: CAISESRSNMNTEAFF. CDR3 nucleotides: TGTGCAATAAGTGAGTCAAGGTCAAACATGAACACTGAAGCTTTCTTT.

On this clone: Possible read error: a much larger clone is one base away. The chain is built from TRBV11-2 and TRBJ2-2; no definite D call. Trimming removed 3 bases at V and 13 bases at J, with 15 bases between. The CDR3 runs to 13 residues. CDR1 and CDR2 (germline): SGHAT, FQNNGV. The CDR3 DNA sequence: TGTGCCAGCAGCTTTTTTGACACCGTGGGGCTGTTTTTT. Amino acids: CASSFFDTVGLFF.

The rearrangement links TRBV20-1 to TRBJ2-7, with D possibly TRBD1 on 6 matching bases. Trimming shortened V by 8 bases and J by 3 bases, and 17 bases separated the two germline ends. This CDR3 contains 13 residues. Germline loops: CDR1 DFQATT, CDR2 SNEGSKA (reference sequence). CDR3 bases: TGCAGTTCGAAGGGACAAAGGGACTACGAGCAGTACTTC. Its protein is CSSKGQRDYEQYF.

In its sample, this clone was seen a few times. At one of its ends the junction is not consistent with the germline gene, which may arise from a read error. This chain links TRBV20-1 with TRBJ2-5; 11 nucleotides line up with TRBD2. The CDR3 runs 14 residues. Per germline, CDR1 DFQATT and CDR2 SNEGSKA (reference sequence). The CDR3 loop reads CSDRDSGGAENQYF. The DNA for the CDR3 is TGCAGTGATAGAGATAGCGGGGGGGCAGAGAACCAGTACTTC.

As regards this clone: The junction and the germline gene differ at one end; a read error may be behind it. The rearrangement uses TRBV5-1 and TRBJ1-2; tentatively, D is TRBD1 (5 bases). Germline V lookup: CDR1 SGHRS, CDR2 YFSETQ. This CDR3 comprises 14 residues. In nucleotides, the CDR3 is TGCGCCAGCAGCCCCGAACACGGGACGCAGGTCTACAACTTC. It codes for CASSPEHGTQVYNF.

The chain combines TRBV5-1 with TRBJ2-3; no definite D call. The CDR3 has 19 amino acids. Between the trimmed V and J ends, which lost 3 bases and 4 bases, there was a span of 27 bases. Germline assignment: CDR1 SGHRS and CDR2 YFSETQ. CDR3 in DNA: TGCGCCAGCAGCTCCCAGCCGGATTACTTGCGGCTCTTTCCAGATACGCAGTATTTT. This sequence encodes CASSSQPDYLRLFPDTQYF.

CDR3 in DNA: TGTGCCAGCAGCTTAATCGGAGGGAGAGAGACCCAGTACTTC. Amino acids: CASSLIGGRETQYF. This chain connects TRBV11-2 to TRBJ2-5; D is possibly TRBD2 (6 bases). Per the germline V gene, CDR1 is SGHAT and CDR2 is FQNNGV. The germline V and J ends were trimmed by 2 bases and 4 bases, with 11 bases remaining between them. CDR3 length equals 14 residues.

This clone was seen ten or more times. The genes are TRBV29-1 and TRBJ1-1; D is unclear. This CDR3 region has 12 residues. Between the trimmed V and J ends, which lost 1 base and 5 bases, there was a span of 8 bases. CDR1 and CDR2 (germline): SQVTM, ANQGSEA. The CDR3 nucleotides read TGCAGCGTTGAAGGGGTGCAGACTGAAGCTTTCTTT. Amino acids: CSVEGVQTEAFF.

This clone qualifies as medium-sized (0.01 to 0.1%). V and J are TRBV12-3 or TRBV12-4 and TRBJ2-2; D gene ambiguous. The CDR3 covers 10 residues. With 8 bases removed from V and 9 bases from J, the gap between germline ends came to 7 bases. CDR3 DNA: TGTGCCAGCTGGGGAAGGGAGCTGTTTTTT. Translation: CASWGRELFF.

The chain recombines TRBV12-5 with TRBJ2-7; D is tentatively TRBD1 or TRBD2 (5 bases each). The CDR3 totals 15 residues. Trimming removed 7 bases at V and 1 base at J, with 17 bases between. Germline CDR1 LGHNT, CDR2 FRNRAP. The DNA of the CDR3 is TGTGCTAGTGCCCTCTCCAGGGACCCGTCCTACGAGCAGTACTTC. Amino acid sequence: CASALSRDPSYEQYF.